Sequencing of this T cell receptor beta chain was carried out in a study of OX40 agonist ivuxolimab in advanced cancers. Regarding the research as a whole: Ivuxolimab was a fully human IgG2 agonistic monoclonal antibody targeting the costimulatory receptor OX40 (CD134). The dose-escalation cohort was almost 85% male with a mean age of about 65 years, ranging from roughly 20 to 80. Partial responses occurred in three dose-escalation patients, of whom one had hepatocellular carcinoma and two had cutaneous melanoma. Peripheral TCRbeta sequencing aimed to test whether ivuxolimab altered TCR sequence diversity and caused clonal T-cell expansion. Among the roughly 50 dose-escalation patients, some 19 had hepatocellular carcinoma, 15 or so melanoma, 9 renal cell carcinoma and 9 head and neck cancer. Intravenous ivuxolimab was administered to patients every 2 weeks at six dose levels: 0.01, 0.1, 0.3, 1.5, 3 and 10 mg/kg. Patients were allowed to have had prior anti-PD-1, anti-PD-L1 or anti-CTLA-4 therapy, and approximately 37% of the dose-escalation patients had been treated with checkpoint inhibitors. The paper describes the monotherapy dose-escalation part (N ≈ 52 patients) of the phase I trial of ivuxolimab.

What the research found in general, with its limitations: The antigen specificity of the peripheral T cells that underwent clonal expansion was not determined. Low levels of normalized T-cell clonal expansion were also seen in some patients who did not respond. In the 0.1-3.0 mg/kg groups, partial responders were among the patients with the lowest normalized peripheral clonal expansion, particularly in CD8+ T cells. Clonal expansion of both CD4+ and CD8+ blood T cells was observed from baseline to week 6 at doses 0.1 to 3.0 mg/kg. After ivuxolimab, more expanded clones were found on average in CD8+ T cells than in CD4+ T cells.

Measured from the cysteine to the phenylalanine, the CDR3 is 14 residues long. Left in the record is the CDR3 DNA by itself, 42 bases read in frame from the first base. At the junction V is shortened by 1 base and J by 5 bases, with 11 bases in between. CDR1 MNHNS and CDR2 SASEGT were looked up in the germline V gene. As for this clone: The clone's antigen remains unknown. Base quality data are lacking; no much larger clone is found one base away.

The trial excluded patients who had a history of autoimmune disease or who were on systemic immunosuppression. In every dose cohort, peripheral blood was drawn for TCR sequencing at baseline, cycle 4 day 1, and cycle 7 day 1. Samples came from an open-label, multicenter, first-in-human phase I dose-escalation trial of ivuxolimab. Adults with locally advanced or metastatic head and neck squamous cell, hepatocellular, melanoma or renal cell carcinoma were enrolled in the trial. Before TCR sequencing, CD4+ T cells and CD8+ T cells from peripheral blood were sorted into separate populations. Genomic DNA was isolated from the sorted cells so that the TCRbeta CDR3 region could be sequenced. The immunoSEQ Assay was used to sequence the TCRbeta CDR3 regions. In TCRdb, the immuneACCESS table is reduced to in-frame sequences with V and J assigned. These tables do not hold every clone; where another copy was compared, an unresolved V gene accounts for under half, and the others remain unexplained. This sample comprises about 51,000 clones, around 77% of them detected only once. Together, the top ten hold over 2% of the sample.

This clonotype was obtained from an adult with an advanced solid tumor such as melanoma, head and neck, liver or kidney cancer. The specimen comprised CD4+ or CD8+ T cells sorted from blood, sampled in a trial of the OX40 agonist ivuxolimab. The chain joins TRBV6-1 to TRBJ1-2, with the D gene not confidently named. DNA sequence: TGTGCCAGCAGTGAAGTAGGACCCACTTATGGCTACACCTTC. Its protein product is CASSEVGPTYGYTF.